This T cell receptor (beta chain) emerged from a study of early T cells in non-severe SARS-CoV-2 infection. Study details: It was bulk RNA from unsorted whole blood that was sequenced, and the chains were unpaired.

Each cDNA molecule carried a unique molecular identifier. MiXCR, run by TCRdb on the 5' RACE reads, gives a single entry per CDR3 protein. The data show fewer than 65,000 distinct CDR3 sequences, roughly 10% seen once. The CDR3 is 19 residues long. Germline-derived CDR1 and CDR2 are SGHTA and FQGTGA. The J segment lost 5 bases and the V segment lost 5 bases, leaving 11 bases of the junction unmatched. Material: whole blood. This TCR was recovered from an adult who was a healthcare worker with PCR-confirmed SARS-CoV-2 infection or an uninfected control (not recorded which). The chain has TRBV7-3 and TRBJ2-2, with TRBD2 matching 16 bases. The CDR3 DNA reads TGTGCCAGCAGCCCTAGTCCGGGACTAGCGGGAGGGTGGACCGGGGAGCTGTTTTTT. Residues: CASSPSPGLAGGWTGELFF.